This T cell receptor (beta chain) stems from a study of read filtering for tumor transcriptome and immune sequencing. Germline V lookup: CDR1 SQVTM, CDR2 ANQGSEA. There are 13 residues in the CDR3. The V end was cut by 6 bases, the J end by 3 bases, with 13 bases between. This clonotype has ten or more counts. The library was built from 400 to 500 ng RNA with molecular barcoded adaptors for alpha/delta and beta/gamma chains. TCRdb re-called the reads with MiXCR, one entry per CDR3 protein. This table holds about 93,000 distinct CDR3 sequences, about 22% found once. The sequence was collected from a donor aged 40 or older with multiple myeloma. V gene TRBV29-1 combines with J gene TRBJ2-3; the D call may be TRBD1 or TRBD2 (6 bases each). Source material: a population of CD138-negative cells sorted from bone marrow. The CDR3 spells CSVARGGTDTQYF. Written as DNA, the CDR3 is TGCAGCGTGGCCCGAGGGGGGACAGATACGCAGTATTTT.